Presented here are 30 T cell receptor beta chains from one specimen sequenced in a study of shared clonotypes between healthy human individuals. The assay was immunoSEQ multiplex PCR, and TCRdb's table has in-frame clones only and misses some. The table has roughly 2 million clones, under 97% seen once. Sequencing was done on a sample of naive CD4+ T cells sorted from blood. Sample subset: CD45RA+ positively selected. Every receptor here comes from a young man in good health.

The chain links TRBV18 to TRBJ2-5, with a tentative D call TRBD1 (6 bases). CDR1 and CDR2 from the germline V gene are KGHSH and LQKENI. CDR3 size: 15 residues. V dropped 4 bases and J dropped 1 base, with 13 bases sitting between them. The CDR3 reads CASSQRGGPQETQYF. The DNA for the CDR3 is TGTGCCAGCTCACAAAGAGGGGGACCCCAAGAGACCCAGTACTTC.

The chain employs TRBV27 and TRBJ1-6; perhaps TRBD1 as D (5 bases). Deletions cut 6 bases from V and 3 bases from J, with 12 bases between. Germline V gene data show CDR1 as MNHEY and CDR2 as SMNVEV (reference sequence). The CDR3 consists of 15 residues. The CDR3 DNA reads as TGTGCCAGCAGCGCCGACAGATTCTATAATTCACCCCTCCACTTT. This sequence encodes CASSADRFYNSPLHF.

The V call is TRBV30, the J call TRBJ1-1, with D unclear. V lost 4 bases and J lost 1, with 7 bases in between. This CDR3 region has 12 residues. Germline loops: CDR1 GTSNPN, CDR2 SVGIG (reference sequence). The CDR3 reads CAWIHQNTEAFF. In DNA, the CDR3 is TGTGCCTGGATTCACCAGAACACTGAAGCTTTCTTT.

A remark on this clone: The same CDR3 can be traced to other DNA sequences in this sample. This sequence joins TRBV28 and TRBJ1-2; tentatively, D is TRBD1 (5 bases). Germline V gives CDR1 MDHEN, CDR2 SYDVKM. Between the trimmed V and J ends, which lost 9 bases and 0 bases, there was a span of 17 bases. This CDR3 region has 15 residues. The CDR3 region has the DNA TGTGCCAGTAGCCCAACGGGGACTCCTAACTATGGCTACACCTTC. Translated, it gives CASSPTGTPNYGYTF.

The V gene is TRBV30, the J gene TRBJ1-6; TRBD1 aligns across 8 bases. The CDR3 is 19 residues long. The ends lost 3 bases at V and 4 bases at J; junction bases unmatched: 17. Germline CDR1 and CDR2: GTSNPN and SVGIG (reference sequence). CDR3 amino acids: CAWSPGQGLYLDYNSPLHF. The CDR3 DNA is TGTGCCTGGAGCCCCGGACAGGGCCTATACCTCGATTATAATTCACCCCTCCACTTT.

V and J are TRBV19 and TRBJ2-7; D unresolved. Trimming took off 7 bases at V and 0 bases at J, with 10 bases between the two ends. The germline CDR1 and CDR2 sequences are LNHDA and SQIVND (reference sequence). CDR3 size: 13 residues. The CDR3 protein is CASKAQASYEQYF. The DNA of the CDR3 is TGTGCCAGTAAGGCCCAGGCCTCCTACGAGCAGTACTTC.

The chain couples TRBV7-9 to TRBJ2-1; tentatively, D is TRBD2 (5 bases). Germline V lookup: CDR1 SEHNR, CDR2 FQNEAQ (reference sequence). The CDR3 runs to 14 residues. Trimming took 2 bases from V and 9 from J, leaving 14 bases between them. The CDR3 sequence is CASSLLAHAAEQFF. CDR3 sequence (DNA): TGTGCCAGCAGCTTACTAGCCCATGCAGCTGAGCAGTTCTTC.

Only one count was recorded for this clone. The chain carries TRBV29-1 and TRBJ1-1; TRBD1 aligns across 7 bases. V was pared by 7 bases and J by 6 bases, with 11 bases of the junction left unmatched. Germline V lookup: CDR1 SQVTM, CDR2 ANQGSEA. This CDR3 contains 13 residues. The CDR3 nucleotides read TGCAGCGCAAACCCGACAGGGACGCCTGAAGCTTTCTTT. Residues: CSANPTGTPEAFF.

V gene TRBV10-1 combines with J gene TRBJ2-1, with D perhaps being TRBD1 or TRBD2 (5 bases each). Trimming cost V 4 bases and J 9 bases, with 16 bases left between them. Germline assignment: CDR1 WNHNN and CDR2 SYGVQD (reference sequence). CDR3 length: 14 residues. CDR3 bases: TGCGCCAGCAGTGCCCCGAGGAGTGGGACTGAGCAGTTCTTC. This gives the protein CASSAPRSGTEQFF.

The chain recombines TRBV30 with TRBJ1-4, with 9 bases that match TRBD1. V was clipped by 8 bases and J by 1 base; unmatched bases: 8. CDR1 is GTSNPN and CDR2 is SVGIG in the germline V gene (reference sequence). The CDR3 has 15 amino acids. The CDR3 reads CAGPGQGGTNEKLFF. CDR3 nucleotide sequence: TGTGCCGGACCGGGACAGGGAGGAACTAATGAAAAACTGTTTTTT. Based on the CDR3 plus reference TRBV30 and TRBJ1-4, the full variable domain is SQTIHQWPATLVQPVGSPLSLECTVEGTSNPNLYWYRQAAGRGLQLLFYSVGIGQISSEVPQNLSASRPQDRQFILSSKKLLLSDSGFYLCAGPGQGGTNEKLFFGSGTQLSVL.

The chain joins TRBV28 to TRBJ2-2, with TRBD1 as a possible D gene (5 bases). The CDR3 is 16 residues long. Germline values: CDR1 MDHEN, CDR2 SYDVKM. Between the trimmed V and J ends, which lost 9 bases and 0 bases, there was a span of 17 bases. This CDR3 reads CASKKAGSANTGELFF. The CDR3 region has the DNA TGTGCCAGTAAAAAGGCAGGGTCGGCGAACACCGGGGAGCTGTTTTTT. Full variable domain (outside the CDR3, taken from reference TRBV28 and TRBJ2-2): DVKVTQSSRYLVKRTGEKVFLECVQDMDHENMFWYRQDPGLGLRLIYFSYDVKMKEKGDIPEGYSVSREKKERFSLILESASTNQTSMYLCASKKAGSANTGELFFGEGSRLTVL.

The rearrangement links TRBV28 to TRBJ1-5, with D perhaps matching TRBD1 (5 bases). V lost 2 bases and J 4 bases, leaving 12 bases between the germline ends. Germline V gene sequence: CDR1 MDHEN, CDR2 SYDVKM. The length of the CDR3 is 15 residues. Here the CDR3 reads CASSLRVGGNQPQHF. The DNA of the CDR3 is TGTGCCAGCAGTTTAAGAGTTGGGGGGAATCAGCCCCAGCATTTT.

The chain is built from TRBV11-2 and TRBJ2-7, with TRBD2 as a possible D gene (6 bases). The CDR3 covers 13 residues. V lost 5 bases and J lost 2, with 10 bases in between. CDR1 is SGHAT and CDR2 is FQNNGV in the germline V gene. CDR3 nucleotides: TGTGCCAGCAGCCGCGGGGAGGCCTACGAGCAGTACTTC. Its protein product is CASSRGEAYEQYF. Variable domain in full (rest from reference TRBV11-2 and TRBJ2-7): EAGVAQSPRYKIIEKRQSVAFWCNPISGHATLYWYQQILGQGPKLLIQFQNNGVVDDSQLPKDRFSAERLKGVDSTLKIQPAKLEDSAVYLCASSRGEAYEQYFGPGTRLTVT.

The rearrangement links TRBV5-4 to TRBJ2-5; TRBD1 matches at 10 bases. The trim removed 4 bases at V and 5 bases at J, leaving 8 bases unmatched. Germline V gives CDR1 SGHNT, CDR2 YYREEE (reference sequence). The CDR3 is made up of 15 amino acids. CDR3 DNA: TGTGCCAGCAGCCCGACAGGGGGCGATGGGGAGACCCAGTACTTC. Translated: CASSPTGGDGETQYF.

The V and J genes are TRBV5-4 and TRBJ2-5, with a possible D match to TRBD2 (5 bases). V gave up 4 bases and J gave up 2 bases, with 15 bases separating them. From germline, CDR1 is SGHNT and CDR2 YYREEE (reference sequence). The CDR3 length is 15 residues. The CDR3, as DNA: TGTGCCAGCAGCGCTGATGGACTTTCTCAAGAGACCCAGTACTTC. This gives the protein CASSADGLSQETQYF.

CDR3 coding DNA: TGCGCCAGCAGCAAGGGGACGGCTGAAGCTTTCTTT. Amino acid sequence: CASSKGTAEAFF. The gene calls are TRBV5-1 and TRBJ1-1; possibly TRBD1 for D (5 bases). The length of the CDR3 is 12 residues. Germline values: CDR1 SGHRS, CDR2 YFSETQ. V was clipped by 4 bases and J by 6 bases, with 10 bases between them.

In this sample, this clone turned up once. The V call is TRBV6-6, the J call TRBJ1-1; D is uncertain. Per germline, CDR1 MNHNY and CDR2 SVGAGI (reference sequence). This CDR3 comprises 13 residues. Trimming pared 8 bases from V and 5 bases from J, leaving 15 bases between. The chain's CDR3 is CASSWSPGTEAFF. The CDR3 region has the DNA TGTGCCAGCTCCTGGTCGCCCGGAACTGAAGCTTTCTTT.

The chain combines TRBV28 with TRBJ1-5; 9 bases match TRBD1. The CDR3 consists of 15 residues. The V gene's germline CDR1 is MDHEN and CDR2 SYDVKM. Germline trimming cut 6 bases from V and 4 bases from J; bases unmatched to any gene: 7. CDR3 DNA: TGTGCCAGCAGCATCCGGGGGACAGGGAATCAGCCCCAGCATTTT. Its translation is CASSIRGTGNQPQHF.

This sequence joins TRBV11-2 and TRBJ1-2; D unresolved. The CDR3 has 11 amino acids. Germline V CDR1 and CDR2: SGHAT, FQNNGV. V shed 10 bases and J shed 4 bases, with 10 bases lying between them. The CDR3 DNA follows: TGTGCCACCTCATTTCGCTATGGCTACACCTTC. This encodes CATSFRYGYTF.

Comments on this clone: A junction end diverges from the germline sequence, so it may reflect a read error. In DNA, the CDR3 is TGCGCCAGCAGCAAAGAAGAAGGACCTGGCAATGAGCAGTTCTTC. This sequence encodes CASSKEEGPGNEQFF. This chain joins TRBV4-3 and TRBJ2-1; D unresolved. Germline CDR1 LGHNA, CDR2 YSLEER. The CDR3 has 15 residues.

The J gene is TRBJ2-5, the V gene TRBV25-1; D remains unclear. Germline lookup yields CDR1 MGHDK and CDR2 SYGVNS. CDR3 length: 13 amino acids. The germline V and J ends were trimmed by 0 bases and 3 bases, with 5 bases remaining between them. The CDR3 nucleotides read TGTGCCAGCAGTGAATATTGGAAAGAGACCCAGTACTTC. Encoded protein: CASSEYWKETQYF.

The V and J genes are TRBV2 and TRBJ2-2, with unresolved D. Deletions cut 5 bases from V and 5 bases from J, with 9 bases between. Per germline, CDR1 SNHLY and CDR2 FYNNEI. The length of the CDR3 is 13 residues. The CDR3 bases are TGTGCCAGCAGTCAATCGCAGACCGGGGAGCTGTTTTTT. Protein product: CASSQSQTGELFF.

Comment on this clone: The sample holds other DNA sequences that translate to the same CDR3. The chain recombines TRBV6-5 with TRBJ1-1; D ambiguous. Per the germline V gene, CDR1 is MNHEY and CDR2 is SVGAGI. The CDR3 contains 11 residues. The ends were cut back, 8 bases at V and 5 bases at J, with 9 bases in the middle. In nucleotides, the CDR3 is TGTGCCAGCTCGAGAGGGACTGAAGCTTTCTTT. Residues: CASSRGTEAFF.

The V call is TRBV30, the J call TRBJ2-1; 8 nucleotides match TRBD1. The junction had 4 bases not matched to a gene; V was cut back by 5 bases and J by 10 bases. Germline CDR1 and CDR2: GTSNPN and SVGIG (reference sequence). The CDR3 loop spans 11 amino acids. CDR3 sequence: CAWRDRGEQFF. DNA for the CDR3: TGTGCCTGGCGAGACAGGGGAGAGCAGTTCTTC.

The chain uses TRBV27 and TRBJ2-1; no clear D gene. The germline V and J ends were trimmed by 0 bases and 7 bases, with 19 bases remaining between them. Germline V gene lookup returns CDR1 MNHEY and CDR2 SMNVEV (reference sequence). The CDR3 totals 17 residues. The CDR3 DNA reads as TGTGCCAGCAGTTTATCAGTCCCGGTTACCTCGATGAATGAGCAGTTCTTC. Residues: CASSLSVPVTSMNEQFF.

Remarks on this clone: Distinct nucleotide sequences in the sample also encode this CDR3. The gene calls are TRBV7-2 and TRBJ2-7, with D possibly TRBD2 on 5 matching bases. CDR1 and CDR2 from the germline V gene are SGHTA and FQGNSA. V was trimmed by 5 bases and J by 3 bases, leaving 11 bases between them. The CDR3 contains 13 residues. The CDR3 DNA reads TGTGCCAGCAGCCCCCGGGGTGGCTACGAGCAGTACTTC. Its protein product is CASSPRGGYEQYF.

This chain connects TRBV19 to TRBJ2-1; D is ambiguous. The CDR3 totals 14 residues. In germline, CDR1 is LNHDA, CDR2 SQIVND (reference sequence). Trimming pared 7 bases from V and 6 bases from J, leaving 16 bases between. CDR3 sequence: CASKVQTRGNEQFF. As DNA, the CDR3 is TGTGCCAGTAAAGTCCAGACCAGAGGCAATGAGCAGTTCTTC.

The chain recombines TRBV2 with TRBJ1-1; 9 bases agree with TRBD1. V was clipped by 5 bases and J by 1 base; unmatched bases: 5. CDR1 and CDR2 (germline): SNHLY, FYNNEI. The CDR3 is 15 amino acids. CDR3 nucleotide sequence: TGTGCCAGCAGTATAACAGGGGGCCGGAACACTGAAGCTTTCTTT. It codes for CASSITGGRNTEAFF.

V is TRBV28 and J is TRBJ2-7, with D perhaps TRBD1 (6 bases). The CDR3 covers 11 residues. Trimming removed 10 bases from V and 11 bases from J, with 18 bases in between. Germline CDR1 MDHEN, CDR2 SYDVKM. CDR3 region: CATGPSTGKYF. CDR3 DNA: TGTGCCACAGGCCCTTCGACAGGCAAGTACTTC.

The chain links TRBV4-3 to TRBJ2-1; TRBD2 is a possible D gene (5 bases). Between the trimmed V and J ends, which lost 1 base and 6 bases, there was a span of 16 bases. The CDR3 totals 16 residues. Germline V gives CDR1 LGHNA, CDR2 YSLEER. This CDR3 reads CASSQAASLVGNEQFF. The CDR3 region has the DNA TGCGCCAGCAGCCAAGCCGCTAGCCTAGTGGGCAATGAGCAGTTCTTC.